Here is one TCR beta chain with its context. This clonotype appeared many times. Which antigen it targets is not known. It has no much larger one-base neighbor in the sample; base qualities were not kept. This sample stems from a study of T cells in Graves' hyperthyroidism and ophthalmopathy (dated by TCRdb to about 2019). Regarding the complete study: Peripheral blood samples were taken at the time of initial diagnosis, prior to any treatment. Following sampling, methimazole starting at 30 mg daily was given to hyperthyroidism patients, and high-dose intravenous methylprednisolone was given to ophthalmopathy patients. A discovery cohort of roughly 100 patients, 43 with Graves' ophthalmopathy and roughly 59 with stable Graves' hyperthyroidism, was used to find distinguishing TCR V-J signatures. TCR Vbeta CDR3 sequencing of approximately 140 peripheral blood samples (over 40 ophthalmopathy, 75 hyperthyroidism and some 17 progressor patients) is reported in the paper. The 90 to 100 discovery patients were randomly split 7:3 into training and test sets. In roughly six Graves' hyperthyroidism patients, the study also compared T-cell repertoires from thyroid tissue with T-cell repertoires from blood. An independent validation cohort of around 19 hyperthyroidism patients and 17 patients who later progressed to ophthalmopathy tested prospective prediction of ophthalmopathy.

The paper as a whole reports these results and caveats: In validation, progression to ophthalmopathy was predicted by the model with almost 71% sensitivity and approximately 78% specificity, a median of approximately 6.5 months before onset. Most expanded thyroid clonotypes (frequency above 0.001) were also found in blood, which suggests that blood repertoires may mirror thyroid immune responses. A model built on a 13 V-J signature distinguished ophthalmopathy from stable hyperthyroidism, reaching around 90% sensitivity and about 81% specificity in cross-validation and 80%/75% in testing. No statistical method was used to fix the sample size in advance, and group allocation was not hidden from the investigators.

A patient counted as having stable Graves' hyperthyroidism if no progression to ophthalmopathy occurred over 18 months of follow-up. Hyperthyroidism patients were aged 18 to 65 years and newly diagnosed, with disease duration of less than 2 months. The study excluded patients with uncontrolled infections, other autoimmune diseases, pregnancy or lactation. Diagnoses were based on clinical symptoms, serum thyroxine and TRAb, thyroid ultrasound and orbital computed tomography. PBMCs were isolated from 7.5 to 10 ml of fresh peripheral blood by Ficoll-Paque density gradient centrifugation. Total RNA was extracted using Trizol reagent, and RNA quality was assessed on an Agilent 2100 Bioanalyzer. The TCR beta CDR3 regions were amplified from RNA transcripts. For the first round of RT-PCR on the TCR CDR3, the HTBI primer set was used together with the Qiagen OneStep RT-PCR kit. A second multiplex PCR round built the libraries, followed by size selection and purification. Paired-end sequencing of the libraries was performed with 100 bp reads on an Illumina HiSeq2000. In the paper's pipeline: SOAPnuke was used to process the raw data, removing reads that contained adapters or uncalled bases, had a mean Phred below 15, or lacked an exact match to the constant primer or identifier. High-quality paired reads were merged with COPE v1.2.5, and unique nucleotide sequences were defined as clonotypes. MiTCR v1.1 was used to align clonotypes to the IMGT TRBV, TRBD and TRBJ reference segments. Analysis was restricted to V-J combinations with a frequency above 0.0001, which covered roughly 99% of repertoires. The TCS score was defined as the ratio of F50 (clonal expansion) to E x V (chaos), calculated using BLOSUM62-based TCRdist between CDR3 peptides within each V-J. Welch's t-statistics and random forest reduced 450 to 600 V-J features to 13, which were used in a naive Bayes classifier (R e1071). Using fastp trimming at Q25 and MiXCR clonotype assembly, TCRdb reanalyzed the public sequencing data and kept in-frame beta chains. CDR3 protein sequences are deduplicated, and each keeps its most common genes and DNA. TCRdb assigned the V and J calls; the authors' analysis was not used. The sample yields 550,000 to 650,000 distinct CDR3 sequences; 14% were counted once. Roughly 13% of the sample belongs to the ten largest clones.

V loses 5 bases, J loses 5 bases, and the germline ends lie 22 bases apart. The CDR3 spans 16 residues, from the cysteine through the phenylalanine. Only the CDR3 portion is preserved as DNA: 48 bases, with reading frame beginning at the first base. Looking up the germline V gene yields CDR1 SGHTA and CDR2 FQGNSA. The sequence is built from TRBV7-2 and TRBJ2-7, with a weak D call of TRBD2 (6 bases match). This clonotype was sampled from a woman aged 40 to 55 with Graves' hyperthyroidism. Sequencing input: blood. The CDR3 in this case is CASSALPGLSPDEQYF. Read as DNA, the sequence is TGTGCCAGCAGCGCATTACCGGGACTCTCGCCCGACGAGCAGTACTTC.